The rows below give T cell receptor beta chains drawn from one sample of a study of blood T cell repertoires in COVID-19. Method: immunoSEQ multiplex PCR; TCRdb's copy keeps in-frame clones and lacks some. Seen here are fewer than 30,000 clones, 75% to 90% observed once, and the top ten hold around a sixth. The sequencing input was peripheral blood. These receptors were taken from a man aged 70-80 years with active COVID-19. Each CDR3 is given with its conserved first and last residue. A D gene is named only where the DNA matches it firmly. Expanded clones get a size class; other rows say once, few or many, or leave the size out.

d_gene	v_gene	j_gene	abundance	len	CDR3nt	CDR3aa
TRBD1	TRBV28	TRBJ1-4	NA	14	TGTGCCAGCAGATCGACAGGGTCGAATGAAAAACTGTTTTTT	CASRSTGSNEKLFF
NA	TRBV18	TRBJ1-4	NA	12	TGTGCCAGCTCACCCTATAATGAAAAACTGTTTTTT	CASSPYNEKLFF
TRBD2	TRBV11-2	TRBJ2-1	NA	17	TGTGCCAGCAGCCCCAGCCTATTAGCGGGGGGTTACAATGAGCAGTTCTTC	CASSPSLLAGGYNEQFF
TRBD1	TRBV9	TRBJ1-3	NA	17	TGTGCCAGCAGCGTAGGGCGGACAGGTAGCTCTGGAAACACCATATATTTT	CASSVGRTGSSGNTIYF
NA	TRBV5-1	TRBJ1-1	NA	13	TGCGCCAGCAGCACAAAGGGGGACACTGAAGCTTTCTTT	CASSTKGDTEAFF
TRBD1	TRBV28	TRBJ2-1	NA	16	TGTGCCAGCAGTGAAAGACAGGGGGCGACCTACAATGAGCAGTTCTTC	CASSERQGATYNEQFF
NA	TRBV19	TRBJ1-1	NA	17	TGTGCCAGTAGTATCCCCACCTTGTGGGCCAGCAACACTGAAGCTTTCTTT	CASSIPTLWASNTEAFF
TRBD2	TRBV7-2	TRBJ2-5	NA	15	TGTGCCAGCAGCTTCCTAGCGGGGGGTCAAGAGACCCAGTACTTC	CASSFLAGGQETQYF
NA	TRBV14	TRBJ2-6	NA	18	TGTGCCAGCAGCCAAGCCGGGGGGCTCGGGTCTGGGGCCAACGTCCTGACTTTC	CASSQAGGLGSGANVLTF
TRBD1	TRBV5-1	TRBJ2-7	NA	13	TGCGCCAGCAGCCCAGACAGGGGAGCCGAGCAGTACTTC	CASSPDRGAEQYF
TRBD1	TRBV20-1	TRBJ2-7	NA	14	TGCAGTGCTAGTATGAGACAGGGGAAGCACGAGCAGTACTTC	CSASMRQGKHEQYF
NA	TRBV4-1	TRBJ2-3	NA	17	TGCGCCAGCGCCAGGTCCGGGACTCTTCCCGGCACAGATACGCAGTATTTT	CASARSGTLPGTDTQYF
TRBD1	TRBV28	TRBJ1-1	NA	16	TGTGCCAGCAGCTCACTCCCGGGACAGGGTCACACTGAAGCTTTCTTT	CASSSLPGQGHTEAFF
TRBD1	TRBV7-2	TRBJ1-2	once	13	TGTGCCAGCAGCGTGACAGGGAACTATGGCTACACCTTC	CASSVTGNYGYTF
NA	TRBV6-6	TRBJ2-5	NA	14	TGTGCCAGCAGGGCCTCAGGGGAACAAGAGACCCAGTACTTC	CASRASGEQETQYF
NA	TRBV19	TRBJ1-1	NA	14	TGTGCCAGTAGCCCCGACAGGCCGAACACTGAAGCTTTCTTT	CASSPDRPNTEAFF
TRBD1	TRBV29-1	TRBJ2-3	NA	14	TGCAGCGTTTCTGGACAGGGGAACACAGATACGCAGTATTTT	CSVSGQGNTDTQYF
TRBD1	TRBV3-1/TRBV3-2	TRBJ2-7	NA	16	TGTGCCAGCAGCCAAGTAGGGACAGGGTCCTCCTACGAGCAGTACTTC	CASSQVGTGSSYEQYF
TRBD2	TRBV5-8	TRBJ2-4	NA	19	TGTGCCAGCAGCTTACGAAGCGGGGGGGCCTCAGGGGCCAAAAACATTCAGTACTTC	CASSLRSGGASGAKNIQYF
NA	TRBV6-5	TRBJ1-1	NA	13	TGTGGCTCTGGGAAAGGGGTAGGAACTGAAGCTTTCTTT	CGSGKGVGTEAFF
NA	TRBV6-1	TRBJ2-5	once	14	TGTGCCAGCAGTGCAGCCTGGATGAGGGAGACCCAGTACTTC	CASSAAWMRETQYF
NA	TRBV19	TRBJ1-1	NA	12	TGTGCCAGTAGCGATAGATACACTGAAGCTTTCTTT	CASSDRYTEAFF
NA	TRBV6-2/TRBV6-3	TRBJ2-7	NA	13	TGTGCCAGCAGTTTTGCAGGGTTGTCCGAGCAGTACTTC	CASSFAGLSEQYF
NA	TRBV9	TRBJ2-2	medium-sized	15	TGTGCCAGCAGCGTAGGGAGGGCTTATACCGGGGAGCTGTTTTTT	CASSVGRAYTGELFF
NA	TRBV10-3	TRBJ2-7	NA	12	TGTGCCACGAACCAGGGTATCCACGAGCAGTACTTC	CATNQGIHEQYF
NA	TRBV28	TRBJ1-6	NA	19	TGTGCCAGCAGTTTTGAACCGAACAGGGCCCGAGGATTTCGATCACCCCTCCACTTT	CASSFEPNRARGFRSPLHF
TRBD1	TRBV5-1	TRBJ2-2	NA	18	TGCGCCAGCAGCCAGTTTGGGACAGGGGGCTGGGGCACCGGGGAGCTGTTTTTT	CASSQFGTGGWGTGELFF
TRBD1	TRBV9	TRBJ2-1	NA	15	TGTGCCAGCAGCCTCGAGGGACAGGGCTACAATGAGCAGTTCTTC	CASSLEGQGYNEQFF
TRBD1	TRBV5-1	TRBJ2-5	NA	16	TGCGCCAGCAGCGGCTCTGGGGCAGGGGGCGGAGAGACCCAGTACTTC	CASSGSGAGGGETQYF
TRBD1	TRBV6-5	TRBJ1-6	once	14	TGTGCCAGCAGTTCCGACAGGGGGCTTTCACCCCTCCACTTT	CASSSDRGLSPLHF
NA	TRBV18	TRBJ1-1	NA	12	TGTGCCAGCTCACCTCAGGAACCTGAAGCTTTCTTT	CASSPQEPEAFF
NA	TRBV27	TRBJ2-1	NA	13	TGTGCCAGCAGTCTCAGCTCCTACAATGAGCAGTTCTTC	CASSLSSYNEQFF
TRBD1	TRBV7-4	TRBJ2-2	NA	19	TGTGCCAGCAGCCCGACCACCACCGCGACAGGGGGGTACTCCGGGGAGCTGTTTTTT	CASSPTTTATGGYSGELFF
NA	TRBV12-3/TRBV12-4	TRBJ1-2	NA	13	TGTGCCAGCAGTTTGAAGGACAGCCATGGCTACACCTTC	CASSLKDSHGYTF
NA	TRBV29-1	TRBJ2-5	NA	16	TGCAGCGTGAACCGGGGCGGGGCAGCGTACCAAGAGACCCAGTACTTC	CSVNRGGAAYQETQYF
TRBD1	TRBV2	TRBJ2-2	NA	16	TGTGCCAGCAGTGGGACAGGGGGCCGGGGCACCGGGGAGCTGTTTTTT	CASSGTGGRGTGELFF
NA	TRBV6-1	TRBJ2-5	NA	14	TGTGCCAGCAGTGAAAGACAGGTCCAAGAGACCCAGTACTTC	CASSERQVQETQYF
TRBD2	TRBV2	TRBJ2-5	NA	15	TGTGCCAGCAGGAGGGACTATCTCCCCCAAGAGACCCAGTACTTC	CASRRDYLPQETQYF
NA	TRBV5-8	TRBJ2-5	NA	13	TGTGCCAGCAGCTTGCCTAGCCGGGAGACCCAGTACTTC	CASSLPSRETQYF
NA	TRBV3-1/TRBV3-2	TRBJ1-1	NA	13	TGTGCCAGCAGCCAAGGAGAAGGGGCTGAAGCTTTCTTT	CASSQGEGAEAFF
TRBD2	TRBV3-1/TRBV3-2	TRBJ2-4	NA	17	TGTGCCAGCAGCCAAGGGTTCAGCGGGGGATCCCAAAACATTCAGTACTTC	CASSQGFSGGSQNIQYF
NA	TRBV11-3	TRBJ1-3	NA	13	TGTGCCAGCAGCTTTCAGACTGGAAACACCATATATTTT	CASSFQTGNTIYF
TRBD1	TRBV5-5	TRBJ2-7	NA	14	TGTGCCAGCAGTCGACGGGACAGTTCCTACGAGCAGTACTTC	CASSRRDSSYEQYF
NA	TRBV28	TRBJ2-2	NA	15	TGTGCCACCCAAGGGGGGGACCGGAACACCGGGGAGCTGTTTTTT	CATQGGDRNTGELFF
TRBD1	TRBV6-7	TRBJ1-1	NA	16	TGTGCCAGCAGTTACTCGAGGGACAGATTGAACACTGAAGCTTTCTTT	CASSYSRDRLNTEAFF
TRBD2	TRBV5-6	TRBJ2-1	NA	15	TGTGCCAGCAGCTCCCTAGCGGGGGGAGGCGATGAGCAGTTCTTC	CASSSLAGGGDEQFF
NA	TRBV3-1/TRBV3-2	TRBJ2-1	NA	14	TGTGCCAGCAGCCAGGGGCGGACCTACAATGAGCAGTTCTTC	CASSQGRTYNEQFF
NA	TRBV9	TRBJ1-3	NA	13	TGTGCCAGCAGCGTAGGGGGCCGAGACACCATATATTTT	CASSVGGRDTIYF